A selection of T cell receptor beta chains follows, all from one sample in a study of blood T cell repertoires in COVID-19. The method was immunoSEQ multiplex PCR; TCRdb's version includes in-frame clones alone and lacks a portion of them. The sample carries fewer than 75,000 clones, roughly four fifths recorded once. Sequenced: peripheral blood. These receptors came from a human donor in a cohort sampled during active COVID-19. Both conserved end residues are part of each CDR3. The order of the fields is CDR3 protein, CDR3 DNA, D gene, clone size, J gene, V gene. The D gene is left open where the match is weak. Size is omitted from some rows. Given values are once, few, many or a class for expanded clones.

CDR3aa: CASSLESRESPLHF
CDR3nt: TGCGCCAGCAGCTTGGAGTCACGGGAATCACCCCTCCACTTT
d_gene: .
abundance: .
j_gene: TRBJ1-6
v_gene: TRBV5-1

CDR3aa: CASSARQGLNTEAFF
CDR3nt: TGTGCCAGCAGCGCTCGACAGGGGTTGAACACTGAAGCTTTCTTT
d_gene: TRBD1
abundance: .
j_gene: TRBJ1-1
v_gene: TRBV9

CDR3aa: CASRTGSSYNSPLHF
CDR3nt: TGTGCCAGCAGGACAGGGAGCTCCTATAATTCACCCCTCCACTTT
d_gene: TRBD1
abundance: .
j_gene: TRBJ1-6
v_gene: TRBV27

CDR3aa: CASSLAWELALTGELFF
CDR3nt: TGTGCCAGCAGCTTAGCCTGGGAACTAGCGCTTACCGGGGAGCTGTTTTTT
d_gene: TRBD2
abundance: .
j_gene: TRBJ2-2
v_gene: TRBV7-9

CDR3aa: CASSHRGDLSTDTQYF
CDR3nt: TGTGCCAGCAGTCACCGGGGGGATCTAAGCACAGATACGCAGTATTTT
d_gene: TRBD2
abundance: .
j_gene: TRBJ2-3
v_gene: TRBV7-3

CDR3aa: CASSQGINWRGNEQFF
CDR3nt: TGTGCCAGCAGCCAAGGGATTAACTGGAGGGGCAATGAGCAGTTCTTC
d_gene: .
abundance: .
j_gene: TRBJ2-1
v_gene: TRBV3-1/TRBV3-2

CDR3aa: CASSNLRRGAGDEQFF
CDR3nt: TGCGCCAGCAGCAATCTCCGGCGGGGGGCTGGAGATGAGCAGTTCTTC
d_gene: TRBD2
abundance: .
j_gene: TRBJ2-1
v_gene: TRBV4-1

CDR3aa: CASSPTTGAISYEQYF
CDR3nt: TGTGCCAGCTCACCGACGACAGGGGCGATCTCCTACGAGCAGTACTTC
d_gene: TRBD1
abundance: .
j_gene: TRBJ2-7
v_gene: TRBV18

CDR3aa: CASSFADSNQPQHF
CDR3nt: TGTGCCAGCAGCTTCGCGGATAGCAATCAGCCCCAGCATTTT
d_gene: .
abundance: .
j_gene: TRBJ1-5
v_gene: TRBV11-2

CDR3aa: CASRGGPGAQYEQYF
CDR3nt: TGCGCCAGCAGGGGCGGACCGGGAGCCCAATACGAGCAGTACTTC
d_gene: .
abundance: .
j_gene: TRBJ2-7
v_gene: TRBV5-1

CDR3aa: CASSLVMGAGQPQHF
CDR3nt: TGTGCCAGCAGTTTAGTCATGGGGGCGGGTCAGCCCCAGCATTTT
d_gene: .
abundance: .
j_gene: TRBJ1-5
v_gene: TRBV27

CDR3aa: CASSLERGAYNEQFF
CDR3nt: TGTGCCAGCAGCTTAGAGCGGGGGGCTTACAATGAGCAGTTCTTC
d_gene: TRBD2
abundance: .
j_gene: TRBJ2-1
v_gene: TRBV11-2

CDR3aa: CASSSLANTIYF
CDR3nt: TGTGCCAGCAGCTCCCTAGCGAACACCATATATTTT
d_gene: .
abundance: many
j_gene: TRBJ1-3
v_gene: TRBV7-2

CDR3aa: CASRRQGQYEQYF
CDR3nt: TGTGCCAGCAGGAGACAAGGACAGTACGAGCAGTACTTC
d_gene: .
abundance: .
j_gene: TRBJ2-7
v_gene: TRBV5-4

CDR3aa: CSVLEMNTEAFF
CDR3nt: TGCAGCGTTCTAGAGATGAACACTGAAGCTTTCTTT
d_gene: .
abundance: .
j_gene: TRBJ1-1
v_gene: TRBV29-1